This T cell receptor (beta chain) was profiled in a study of blood T cell repertoires in COVID-19. Study overall: Samples representing acute and convalescent COVID-19 were sourced from the United States, Italy and Spain. T cells, B-cell-depleted T cells, or PBMCs supplied cDNA or gDNA.

Authors' methods: It was from reference gene primer amplification that nucleated cell counts were estimated. Sequenced by immunoSEQ multiplex PCR; TCRdb stores in-frame clones only, minus some. V, J and clone size were drawn from that table, and D and trimming were deduced from the DNA. The sample contains about 75,000 clones, more than 65% of which appear only once. With V trimmed by 3 bases and J by 5 bases, 12 bases remained unmatched. The CDR3 is 16 residues long. Germline V gene data show CDR1 as LNHDA and CDR2 as SQIVND (reference sequence). The TCR was taken from a woman of 80 years or more with active or convalescent COVID-19. Sequenced sample: peripheral blood. The chain joins TRBV19 to TRBJ2-7; 8 bases map to TRBD1. The CDR3: CASSIPRTGRPNEQYF. The DNA for the CDR3 is TGTGCCAGTAGTATCCCCCGGACAGGGCGACCTAACGAGCAGTACTTC.